This T cell receptor (beta chain) was identified in a study of blood T cell repertoires in COVID-19. Across the study: Italy, Spain and the United States were the sources of the convalescent and acute COVID-19 samples. Sources were T cells, B-cell-depleted T cells, or PBMCs; the material itself was cDNA or gDNA.

V lost 5 bases and J 0 bases, leaving 16 bases between the germline ends. The CDR3 spans 16 residues. Germline CDR1 and CDR2: SGHTA and FQGNSA. Under the authors' procedure: The assay estimated nucleated cells by amplifying reference gene primers. The assay was immunoSEQ multiplex PCR, and TCRdb's table has in-frame clones only and misses some. From that table come the V and J calls and clone size; the DNA was used to work out D and trimming. The sample contains about 81,000 clones, 82% of which appear only once. V usage is TRBV7-2 and J usage is TRBJ1-1; possibly TRBD1 for D (5 bases). The sample consisted of peripheral blood. This sequence originates from a human donor in a cohort sampled during active COVID-19. The CDR3 DNA reads TGTGCCAGCAGCCCACACGGCGCGGGGGTGAACACTGAAGCTTTCTTT. Residues: CASSPHGAGVNTEAFF.